The 23 T cell receptor beta chains below all came from one sample that was sequenced in a study of cytomegalovirus exposure and HLA in healthy donors. This PCR relied on a set of 60 Vbeta primers and 13 Jbeta primers. Here immunoSEQ multiplex PCR was the method, and the copy in TCRdb shows in-frame clones only, minus some. The data hold some 200,000 clones, with approximately 82% observed a single time. Specimen: PBMCs. The receptor source for this set is a man aged 18 to 35 in good health and CMV-seronegative.

This clone was recorded a few times. The chain uses TRBV2 and TRBJ2-1; TRBD2 agrees at 11 bases. Trimming removed 2 bases from V and 8 bases from J; junction bases left unmatched: 11. CDR1 SNHLY and CDR2 FYNNEI come from the germline V gene. CDR3 size: 17 residues. CDR3 DNA sequence: TGTGCCAGCAGTGAACGGCCTAGCGGGAGGTTTTGGGATGAGCAGTTCTTC. Translated, it gives CASSERPSGRFWDEQFF.

The chain combines TRBV19 with TRBJ2-3; 7 nucleotides line up with TRBD2. The CDR3 spans 15 residues. Germline V gene lookup returns CDR1 LNHDA and CDR2 SQIVND (reference sequence). V shed 3 bases, J shed 3 bases, and the junction held 6 bases outside the gene matches. The CDR3 DNA follows: TGTGCCAGTAGTATTTGGGGGGAGGGGACAGATACGCAGTATTTT. Translation: CASSIWGEGTDTQYF.

The chain carries TRBV7-9 and TRBJ2-5, with 11 bases fitting TRBD1. This CDR3 region has 15 residues. Germline V CDR1 and CDR2: SEHNR, FQNEAQ (reference sequence). Unmatched junction bases numbered 7, after V lost 5 bases and J lost 5 bases. The CDR3 is CASSLGTGGKETQYF. In DNA, the CDR3 is TGTGCCAGCAGCCTTGGGACAGGGGGAAAGGAGACCCAGTACTTC.

The chain links TRBV5-1 to TRBJ1-4; 7 positions agree with TRBD1. This CDR3 region has 14 residues. The V gene end was trimmed by 4 bases and the J gene end by 8 bases; junction bases not matched to a gene: 8. Looked up from germline, CDR1 is SGHRS and CDR2 is YFSETQ. CDR3 loop: CASSKTGSREKLFF. In nucleotides, the CDR3 is TGCGCCAGCAGCAAGACAGGGTCTAGGGAAAAACTGTTTTTT.

The CDR3 bases are TGTGCCAGCAGCTTAAGATCACGTAGCACCGTCAATGAGCAGTTCTTC. The encoded protein is CASSLRSRSTVNEQFF. The rearrangement uses TRBV11-2 and TRBJ2-1; no clear D. The germline CDR1 and CDR2 sequences are SGHAT and FQNNGV. There are 16 residues in the CDR3. The V end lost 2 bases, the J end lost 6 bases, and 17 bases lay between the germline ends. The complete variable domain, with remaining parts taken from reference TRBV11-2 and TRBJ2-1, reads EAGVAQSPRYKIIEKRQSVAFWCNPISGHATLYWYQQILGQGPKLLIQFQNNGVVDDSQLPKDRFSAERLKGVDSTLKIQPAKLEDSAVYLCASSLRSRSTVNEQFFGPGTRLTVL.

The chain is built from TRBV27 and TRBJ1-1, with 7 bases matching TRBD1. CDR1 and CDR2 from the germline V gene are MNHEY and SMNVEV (reference sequence). This CDR3 spans 18 amino acids. V shed 8 bases and J 2 bases; nucleotides not matched to a gene: 20. The CDR3 is CASRQLRTGRGLNTEAFF. The CDR3 DNA follows: TGTGCCAGCCGTCAACTTCGGACAGGTCGGGGGTTAAACACTGAAGCTTTCTTT.

V usage is TRBV25-1 and J usage is TRBJ1-1; no clear D. The CDR3 loop spans 14 amino acids. The germline V and J ends were trimmed by 4 bases and 3 bases, with 12 bases remaining between them. Germline loops: CDR1 MGHDK, CDR2 SYGVNS. CDR3 bases: TGTGCCAGCAGTGCCGCCGGGAGGCACACTGAAGCTTTCTTT. Translated, it gives CASSAAGRHTEAFF.

CDR3: CASTFGPVNGYTF. For the CDR3, the DNA is TGTGCCAGCACCTTTGGGCCAGTTAATGGCTACACCTTC. This rearrangement joins TRBV5-6 to TRBJ1-2, with D uncertain. This CDR3 region has 13 residues. Germline V gives CDR1 SGHDT, CDR2 YYEEEE. V shed 6 bases and J shed 6 bases, with 15 bases lying between them.

This chain uses TRBV5-1 with TRBJ1-4; D may be TRBD1 (6 bases). CDR1 and CDR2 (germline): SGHRS, YFSETQ. Trimming removed 4 bases from V and 8 bases from J, with 15 bases in between. The CDR3 has 14 residues. The CDR3 DNA reads as TGCGCCAGCAGCCGCCGCGGGGGCGAGGAAAAACTGTTTTTT. Translation gives CASSRRGGEEKLFF.

The chain carries TRBV19 and TRBJ2-5, with TRBD1 identical over 9 bases. Germline V CDR1 and CDR2: LNHDA, SQIVND (reference sequence). The CDR3 has 14 residues. Trimming took 2 bases from V and 5 from J; bases not matched to a gene: 3. In nucleotides, the CDR3 is TGTGCCAGTAGTATATCGACAGGGGGGGAGACCCAGTACTTC. It translates to CASSISTGGETQYF.

Turning to this clone: A junction end diverges from the germline sequence, so it may reflect a read error. The chain recombines TRBV25-1 with TRBJ2-7; 7 nucleotides agree with TRBD1. The CDR3 has 15 amino acids. CDR1 is MGHDK, CDR2 SYGVNS, per germline. The CDR3 protein is CAGSATGTAADEQYF. Here the CDR3 DNA reads TGTGCCGGCAGTGCAACCGGGACAGCCGCGGACGAGCAGTACTTC.

This chain joins TRBV5-1 and TRBJ2-6; D remains ambiguous. This CDR3 has 18 residues. Germline CDR1 reads SGHRS; CDR2 reads YFSETQ. Trimming stripped 0 bases from V and 0 bases from J, with 13 bases between. The CDR3 protein is CASSLGAAARSGANVLTF. In DNA, the CDR3 is TGCGCCAGCAGCTTGGGGGCAGCCGCACGCTCTGGGGCCAACGTCCTGACTTTC.

This clone was counted a single time. The J gene is TRBJ2-1, the V gene TRBV10-2, with D hard to call. This CDR3 is 15 amino acids long. CDR1 is WSHSY and CDR2 is SAAADI in the germline V gene. Trimming took 5 bases from V and 8 from J, leaving 19 bases between them. CDR3 in amino acids: CASSPKSLNFHEQFF. The CDR3 DNA follows: TGCGCCAGCAGTCCTAAATCACTAAATTTCCATGAGCAGTTCTTC.

The chain carries TRBV2 and TRBJ2-5, with 8 bases lining up with TRBD2. CDR3 size: 16 residues. The germline CDR1 and CDR2 sequences are SNHLY and FYNNEI. The J segment lost 7 bases and the V segment lost 5 bases, leaving 15 bases of the junction unmatched. DNA for the CDR3: TGTGCCAGCAGTTTGGCGGGAGGCCCAGGCGGTGGGACCCAGTACTTC. Translated, it gives CASSLAGGPGGGTQYF.

J is TRBJ2-5 and V is TRBV15; D not certain. The DNA end is more similar to TRBJ2-7, so the J call may be wrong. Germline-derived CDR1 and CDR2 are LNHNV and YYDKDF (reference sequence). This CDR3 is 13 amino acids long. CDR3 nucleotides: TGTGCCACCAGCAGAGAGAACTCCTACGAGCAGTACTTC. Translated, it gives CATSRENSYEQYF.

This clone was seen a few times. The gene calls are TRBV5-1 and TRBJ2-4, with D tentatively TRBD1 (5 bases). Trimming took off 2 bases at V and 1 base at J, with 10 bases between the two ends. Germline CDR1 and CDR2: SGHRS and YFSETQ. CDR3 length: 15 residues. For the CDR3, the DNA is TGCGCCAGCAGCTTTGGGGCCGGGGCCAAAAACATTCAGTACTTC. This translates into CASSFGAGAKNIQYF.

The chain combines TRBV11-2 with TRBJ2-7; D possibly corresponds to TRBD1 (6 bases). V dropped 4 bases and J dropped 0 bases, with 10 bases sitting between them. This CDR3 has 14 residues. Germline CDR1 and CDR2: SGHAT and FQNNGV. CDR3 in amino acids: CASSSGQSSYEQYF. CDR3 nucleotide sequence: TGTGCCAGCAGCTCCGGACAGTCCTCCTACGAGCAGTACTTC.

This clone has more than one count but fewer than ten. The V call is TRBV7-9, the J call TRBJ1-2; D ambiguous. V was pared by 0 bases and J by 6 bases, with 8 bases between. The CDR3 loop spans 13 amino acids. Per germline, CDR1 SEHNR and CDR2 FQNEAQ (reference sequence). CDR3 in amino acids: CASSLAGYDGYTF. Here the CDR3 DNA reads TGTGCCAGCAGCTTAGCCGGTTACGATGGCTACACCTTC.

J is TRBJ2-7 and V is TRBV19, with TRBD1 matching over 10 bases. Germline lookup yields CDR1 LNHDA and CDR2 SQIVND (reference sequence). V lost 7 bases to trimming and J lost 6 bases; unmatched junction nucleotides: 9. This CDR3 is built from 14 residues. The CDR3 coding sequence is TGTGCCAGTAATCCGGGACAGGGGACCGGCGAGCAGTACTTC. Encoded protein: CASNPGQGTGEQYF.

As to this clone: One end of the junction varies from germline; a read error may be responsible. This chain uses TRBV6-1 with TRBJ2-7, with 9 bases identical to TRBD2. The CDR3 covers 13 residues. Germline V lookup: CDR1 MNHNS, CDR2 SASEGT. In DNA form, the CDR3 reads TGTGCCACGGACCTAGCGGGGATCTACGAGCGGTACTTC. As protein: CATDLAGIYERYF.

This clone was detected only a few times. The CDR3 here is CSAGRLLAFF. CDR3 coding DNA: TGCAGTGCTGGCCGACTTCTGGCTTTCTTT. The V gene is TRBV20-1, the J gene TRBJ1-1; no firm D call. This CDR3 spans 10 amino acids. Germline lookup yields CDR1 DFQATT and CDR2 SNEGSKA (reference sequence). The germline V and J ends were trimmed by 5 bases and 11 bases, with 12 bases remaining between them.

This clone was picked up a small number of times. The chain recombines TRBV7-2 with TRBJ2-7; a possible D gene is TRBD2 (5 bases). CDR1 and CDR2 (germline): SGHTA, FQGNSA. The CDR3 covers 15 residues. V was pared by 2 bases and J by 3 bases, with 14 bases between. CDR3 in DNA: TGTGCCAGCAGCTTATGGCCTAGCAAAAACTACGAGCAGTACTTC. Translation gives CASSLWPSKNYEQYF.

The rearrangement joins TRBV4-1 to TRBJ1-1, with 9 bases aligning to TRBD1. V was clipped by 1 base and J by 4 bases; unmatched bases: 10. This CDR3 region has 17 residues. CDR1 is MGHRA, CDR2 YSYEKL, per germline. The CDR3 loop is CASSQGGTGRSSTEAFF. In DNA form, the CDR3 reads TGCGCCAGCAGCCAAGGAGGGACAGGGAGGAGTAGCACTGAAGCTTTCTTT.